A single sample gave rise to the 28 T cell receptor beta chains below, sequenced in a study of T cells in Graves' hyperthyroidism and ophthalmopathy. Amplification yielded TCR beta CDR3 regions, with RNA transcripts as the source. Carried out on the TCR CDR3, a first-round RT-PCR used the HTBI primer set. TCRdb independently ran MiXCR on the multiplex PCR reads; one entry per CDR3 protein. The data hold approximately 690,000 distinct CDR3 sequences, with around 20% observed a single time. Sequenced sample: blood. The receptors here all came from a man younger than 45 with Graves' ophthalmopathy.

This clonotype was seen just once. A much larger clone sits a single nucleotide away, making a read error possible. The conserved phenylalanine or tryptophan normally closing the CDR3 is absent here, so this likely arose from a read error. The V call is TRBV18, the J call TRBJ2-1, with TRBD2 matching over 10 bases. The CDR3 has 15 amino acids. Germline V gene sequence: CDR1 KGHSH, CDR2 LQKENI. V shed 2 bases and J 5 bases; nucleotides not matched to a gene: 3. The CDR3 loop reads CASSPTLAGDNEQFL. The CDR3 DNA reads TGTGCCAGCTCACCAACCCTAGCGGGGGACAATGAGCAGTTCCTC.

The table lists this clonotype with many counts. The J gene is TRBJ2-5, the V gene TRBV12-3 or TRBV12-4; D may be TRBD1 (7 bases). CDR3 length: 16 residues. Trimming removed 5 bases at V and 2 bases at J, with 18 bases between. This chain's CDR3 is CASSGDSGGDQETQYF. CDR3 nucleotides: TGTGCCAGCAGTGGGGACAGTGGAGGGGATCAAGAGACCCAGTACTTC.

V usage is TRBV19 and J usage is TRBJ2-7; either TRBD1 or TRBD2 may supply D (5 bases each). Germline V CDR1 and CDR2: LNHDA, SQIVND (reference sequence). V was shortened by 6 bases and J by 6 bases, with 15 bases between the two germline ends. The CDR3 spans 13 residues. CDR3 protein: CASRGEQISEQYF. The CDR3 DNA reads TGTGCCAGTAGGGGGGAGCAAATAAGCGAGCAGTACTTC.

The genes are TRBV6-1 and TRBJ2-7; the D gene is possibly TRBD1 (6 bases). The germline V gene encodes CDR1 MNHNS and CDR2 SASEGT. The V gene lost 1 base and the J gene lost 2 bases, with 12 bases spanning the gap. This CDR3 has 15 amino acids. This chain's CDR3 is CASSEVTGPTYEQYF. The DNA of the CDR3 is TGTGCCAGCAGTGAAGTGACAGGACCTACCTACGAGCAGTACTTC.

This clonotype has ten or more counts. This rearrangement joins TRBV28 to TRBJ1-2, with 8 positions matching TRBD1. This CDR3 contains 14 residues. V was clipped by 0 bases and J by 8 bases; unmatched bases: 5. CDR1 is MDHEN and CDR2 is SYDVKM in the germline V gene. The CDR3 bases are TGTGCCAGCAGTTTATGGCAGGGGGCGCAGGGCTACACCTTC. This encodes CASSLWQGAQGYTF.

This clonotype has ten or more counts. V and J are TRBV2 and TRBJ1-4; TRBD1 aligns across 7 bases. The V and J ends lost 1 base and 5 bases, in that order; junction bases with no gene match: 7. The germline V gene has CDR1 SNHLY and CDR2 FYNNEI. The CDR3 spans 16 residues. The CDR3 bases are TGTGCCAGCAGTGAAGAAATAGACAGGGCGAATGAAAAACTGTTTTTT. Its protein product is CASSEEIDRANEKLFF. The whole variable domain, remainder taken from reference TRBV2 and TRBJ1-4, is EPEVTQTPSHQVTQMGQEVILRCVPISNHLYFYWYRQILGQKVEFLVSFYNNEISEKSEIFDDQFSVERPDGSNFTLKIRSTKLEDSAMYFCASSEEIDRANEKLFFGSGTQLSVL.

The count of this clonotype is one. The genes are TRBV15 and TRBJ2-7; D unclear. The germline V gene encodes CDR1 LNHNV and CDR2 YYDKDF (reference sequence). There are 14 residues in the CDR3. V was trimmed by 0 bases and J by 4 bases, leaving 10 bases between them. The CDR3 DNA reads TGTGCCACCAGCAGAGATCTGGGTGGGTACGAGCAGTACTTC. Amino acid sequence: CATSRDLGGYEQYF.

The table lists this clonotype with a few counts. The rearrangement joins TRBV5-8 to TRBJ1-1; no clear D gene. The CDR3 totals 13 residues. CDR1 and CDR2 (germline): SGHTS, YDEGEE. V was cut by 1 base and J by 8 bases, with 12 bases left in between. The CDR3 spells CASSLQVEAEAFF. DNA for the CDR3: TGTGCCAGCAGCTTGCAAGTTGAGGCGGAAGCTTTCTTT.

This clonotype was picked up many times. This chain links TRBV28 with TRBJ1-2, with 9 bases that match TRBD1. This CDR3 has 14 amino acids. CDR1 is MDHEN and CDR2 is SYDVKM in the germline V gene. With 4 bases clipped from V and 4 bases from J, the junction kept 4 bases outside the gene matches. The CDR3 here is CASSWGQGIYGYTF. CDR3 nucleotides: TGTGCCAGCAGTTGGGGACAGGGTATCTATGGCTACACCTTC.

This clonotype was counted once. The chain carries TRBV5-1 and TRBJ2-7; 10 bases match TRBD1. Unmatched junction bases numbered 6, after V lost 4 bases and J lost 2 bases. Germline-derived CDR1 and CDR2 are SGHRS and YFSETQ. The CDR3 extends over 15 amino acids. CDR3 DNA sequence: TGCGCCAGCAGCAGCGGACAGGGGGATCCCTACGAGCAGTACTTC. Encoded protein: CASSSGQGDPYEQYF.

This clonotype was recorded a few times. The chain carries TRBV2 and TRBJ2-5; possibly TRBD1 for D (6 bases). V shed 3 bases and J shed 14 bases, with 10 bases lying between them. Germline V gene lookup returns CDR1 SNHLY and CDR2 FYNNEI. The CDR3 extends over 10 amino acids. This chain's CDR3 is CASSDWDKYF. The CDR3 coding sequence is TGTGCCAGCAGTGACTGGGACAAATACTTC.

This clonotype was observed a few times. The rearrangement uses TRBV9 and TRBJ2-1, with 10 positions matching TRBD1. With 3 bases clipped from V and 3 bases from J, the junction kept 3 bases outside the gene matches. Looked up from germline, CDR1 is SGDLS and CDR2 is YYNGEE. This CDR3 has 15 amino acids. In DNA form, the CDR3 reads TGTGCCAGCAGCGGTCGGGACAGGGGCTACAATGAGCAGTTCTTC. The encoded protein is CASSGRDRGYNEQFF.

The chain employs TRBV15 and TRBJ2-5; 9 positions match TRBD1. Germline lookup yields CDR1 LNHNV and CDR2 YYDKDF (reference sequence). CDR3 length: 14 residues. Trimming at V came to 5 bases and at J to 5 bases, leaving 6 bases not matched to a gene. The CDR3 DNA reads TGTGCCACCAGCGGTGACAGGGGGTTGGAGACCCAGTACTTC. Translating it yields CATSGDRGLETQYF.

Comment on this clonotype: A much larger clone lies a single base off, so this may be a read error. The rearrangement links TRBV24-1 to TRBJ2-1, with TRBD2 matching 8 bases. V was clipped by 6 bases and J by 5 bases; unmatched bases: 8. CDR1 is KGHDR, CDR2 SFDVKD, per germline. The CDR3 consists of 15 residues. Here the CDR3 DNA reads TGTGCCACCAGTTTGAGCGGGGGTCACGACAATGAGCAGTTCTTC. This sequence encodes CATSLSGGHDNEQFF.

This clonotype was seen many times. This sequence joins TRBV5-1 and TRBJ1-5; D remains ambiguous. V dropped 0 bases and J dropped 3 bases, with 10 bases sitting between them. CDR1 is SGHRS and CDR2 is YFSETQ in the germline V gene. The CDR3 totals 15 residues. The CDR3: CASSLDEGYNQPQHF. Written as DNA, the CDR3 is TGCGCCAGCAGCTTGGACGAGGGATACAATCAGCCCCAGCATTTT.

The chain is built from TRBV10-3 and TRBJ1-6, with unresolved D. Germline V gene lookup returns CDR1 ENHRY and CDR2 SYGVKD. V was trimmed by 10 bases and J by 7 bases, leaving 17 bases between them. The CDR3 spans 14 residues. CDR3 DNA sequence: TGTGCCACCCGCGACCGTTACGAGAATTCACCCCTCCACTTT. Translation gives CATRDRYENSPLHF.

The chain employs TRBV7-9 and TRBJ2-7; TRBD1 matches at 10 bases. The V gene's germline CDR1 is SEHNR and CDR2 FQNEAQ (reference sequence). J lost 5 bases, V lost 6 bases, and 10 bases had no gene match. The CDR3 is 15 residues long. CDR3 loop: CASSPPGQGFHEQYF. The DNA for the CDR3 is TGTGCCAGCAGTCCCCCGGGACAGGGGTTCCACGAGCAGTACTTC.

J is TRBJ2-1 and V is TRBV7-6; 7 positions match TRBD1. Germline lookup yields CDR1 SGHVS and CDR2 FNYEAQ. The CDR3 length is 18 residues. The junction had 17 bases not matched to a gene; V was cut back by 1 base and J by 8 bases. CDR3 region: CASSLGRQGRRGWDEQFF. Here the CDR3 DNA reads TGTGCCAGCAGCTTAGGCCGACAGGGAAGGAGAGGGTGGGATGAGCAGTTCTTC.

CDR3 sequence: CASSETGTSSPLHF. The CDR3, as DNA: TGTGCCAGCAGCGAAACCGGGACCAGCTCACCCCTCCACTTT. J is TRBJ1-6 and V is TRBV12-3 or TRBV12-4; a possible D gene is TRBD1 (5 bases). The V end lost 6 bases, the J end lost 10 bases, and 16 bases lay between the germline ends. CDR3 length: 14 residues.

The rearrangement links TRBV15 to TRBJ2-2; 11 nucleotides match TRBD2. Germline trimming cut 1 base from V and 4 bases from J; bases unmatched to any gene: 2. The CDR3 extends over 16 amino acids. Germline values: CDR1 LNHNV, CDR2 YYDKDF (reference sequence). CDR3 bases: TGTGCCACCAGCAGAGTTAGCGGGGGGGGCACCGGGGAGCTGTTTTTT. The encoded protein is CATSRVSGGGTGELFF.

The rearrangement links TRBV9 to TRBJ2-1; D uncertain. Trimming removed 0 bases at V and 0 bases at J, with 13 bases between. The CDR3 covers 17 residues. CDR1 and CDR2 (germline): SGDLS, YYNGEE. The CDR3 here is CASSVGGASLSYNEQFF. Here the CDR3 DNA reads TGTGCCAGCAGCGTAGGAGGAGCGTCACTCTCCTACAATGAGCAGTTCTTC.

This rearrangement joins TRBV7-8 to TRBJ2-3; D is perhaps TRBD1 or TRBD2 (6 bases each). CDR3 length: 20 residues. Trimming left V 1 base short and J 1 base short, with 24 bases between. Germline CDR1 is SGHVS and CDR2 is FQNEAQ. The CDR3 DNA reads TGTGCCAGCAGCTTAGAGGGGATCGGGGGCTCATTTCGAGGCACAGATACGCAGTATTTT. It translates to CASSLEGIGGSFRGTDTQYF.

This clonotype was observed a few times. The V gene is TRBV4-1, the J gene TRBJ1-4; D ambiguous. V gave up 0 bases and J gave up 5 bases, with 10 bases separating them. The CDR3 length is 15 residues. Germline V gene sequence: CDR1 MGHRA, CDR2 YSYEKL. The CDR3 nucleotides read TGCGCCAGCAGCCAAGAAGCCAGGCGAAATGAAAAACTGTTTTTT. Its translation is CASSQEARRNEKLFF.

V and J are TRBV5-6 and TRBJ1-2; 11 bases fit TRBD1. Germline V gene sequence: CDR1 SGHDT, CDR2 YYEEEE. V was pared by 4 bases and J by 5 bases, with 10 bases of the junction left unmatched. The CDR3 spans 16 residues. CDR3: CASSKGQGAFGYGYTF. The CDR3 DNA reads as TGTGCCAGCAGCAAAGGACAGGGGGCGTTTGGATATGGCTACACCTTC.

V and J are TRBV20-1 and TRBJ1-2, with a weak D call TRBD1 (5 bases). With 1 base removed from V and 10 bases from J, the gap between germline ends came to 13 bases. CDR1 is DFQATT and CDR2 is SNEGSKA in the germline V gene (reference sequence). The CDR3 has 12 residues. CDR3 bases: TGCAGTGCTAGAGGGGGGAACAAGCCCTACACCTTC. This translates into CSARGGNKPYTF.

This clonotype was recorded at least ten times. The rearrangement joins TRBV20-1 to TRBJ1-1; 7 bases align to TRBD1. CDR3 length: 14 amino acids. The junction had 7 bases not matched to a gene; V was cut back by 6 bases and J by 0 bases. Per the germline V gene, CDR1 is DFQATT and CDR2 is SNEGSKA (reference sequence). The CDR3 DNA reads TGCAGTGCAACCCAGGGGGGGATGAACACTGAAGCTTTCTTT. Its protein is CSATQGGMNTEAFF.

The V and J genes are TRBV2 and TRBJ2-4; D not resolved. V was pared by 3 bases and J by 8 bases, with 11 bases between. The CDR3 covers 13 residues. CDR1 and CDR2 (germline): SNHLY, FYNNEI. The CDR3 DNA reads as TGTGCCAGCAGTGAGCCCGCCCCAGACATTCAGTACTTC. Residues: CASSEPAPDIQYF.

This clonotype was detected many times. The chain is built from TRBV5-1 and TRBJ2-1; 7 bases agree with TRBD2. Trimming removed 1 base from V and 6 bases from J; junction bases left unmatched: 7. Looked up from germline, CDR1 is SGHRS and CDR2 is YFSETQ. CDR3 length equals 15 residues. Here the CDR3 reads CASSLLTGGRNEQFF. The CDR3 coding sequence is TGCGCCAGCAGCTTGCTCACGGGAGGTCGCAATGAGCAGTTCTTC. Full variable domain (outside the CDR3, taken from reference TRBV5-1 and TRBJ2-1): KAGVTQTPRYLIKTRGQQVTLSCSPISGHRSVSWYQQTPGQGLQFLFEYFSETQRNKGNFPGRFSGRQFSNSRSEMNVSTLELGDSALYLCASSLLTGGRNEQFFGPGTRLTVL.